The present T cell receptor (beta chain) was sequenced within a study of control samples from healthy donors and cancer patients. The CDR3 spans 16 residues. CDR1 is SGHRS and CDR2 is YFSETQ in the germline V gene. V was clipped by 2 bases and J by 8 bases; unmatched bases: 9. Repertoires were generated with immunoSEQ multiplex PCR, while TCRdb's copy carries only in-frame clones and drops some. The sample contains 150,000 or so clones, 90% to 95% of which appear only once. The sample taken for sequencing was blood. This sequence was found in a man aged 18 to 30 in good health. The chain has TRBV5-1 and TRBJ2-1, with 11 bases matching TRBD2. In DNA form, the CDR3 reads TGCGCCAGCAGCTTTACCCTAGCGGGGGGCTTGGATGAGCAGTTCTTC. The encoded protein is CASSFTLAGGLDEQFF.